This T cell receptor beta chain was sequenced during a study of blood T cell repertoires in COVID-19 (dated by TCRdb to the early 2020s). With regard to the full study: Collaborator samples came from the United States, Italy and Spain and covered acute and convalescent phases of COVID-19. The repertoires were released in a freely available public database meant as a resource for research on the immune response to SARS-CoV-2. The dataset comprised deeply sampled blood TCRbeta repertoires from subjects exposed to, actively infected with, or recovered from COVID-19. A de-identified subject ID, COVID-19 status, age in years and sex were almost always included in the sample metadata. The prospective study material was composed of cDNA or gDNA derived from T cells, B-cell-depleted T cells, or PBMCs. Where available, HLA class I and class II types were obtained from metadata supplied by the sample provider rather than from assay-based typing. The samples were drawn from two sources: the first 160 participants of the ongoing ImmuneRACE study, and 950 to 1,500 subjects contributed by 6 global collaborators. General conclusions and limits of the study: The quantity of clinical and demographic metadata differed by source and by participant and was supplied without curation.

Whole blood was collected in K2EDTA tubes by collaborating institutions according to the institutions' own protocols. For TCRbeta analysis, collaborator samples were shipped as frozen whole blood, as isolated PBMCs, or as DNA extracted from either sample type. V and J are truncated by 7 bases and 6 bases respectively, leaving an intervening sequence of 19 bases. The CDR3 has 15 amino acids, counting the end cysteine and phenylalanine. Only the CDR3 DNA is retained, 45 bases long and in frame from the first base. CDR1 and CDR2 were assigned from the germline V gene as MNHEY and SVGAGI. The immunoSEQ Assay, a bias-controlled multiplex PCR, was used to amplify TCRbeta CDR3 regions from genomic DNA. On the study's bioinformatics: Within the assay, amplification of reference gene primers was used to estimate how many nucleated cells each sample contained. To quantify the absolute abundance of each unique TCRbeta CDR3 rearrangement, sequence reads were collapsed and filtered. For each sample, productive Simpson clonality was calculated as the square root of Simpson's diversity index over productive rearrangements. Imported from immuneACCESS, the table was reduced by TCRdb to in-frame sequences with V and J called. These copies leave out some clones; in studies compared against another copy, an unresolved V gene accounts for under half, and the cause of the remainder is not known. The DNA gave D and trimming, while V, J and clone size come from that table. Here the sample has about 140,000 clones; 75% to 85% occur a single time. The biggest ten clones account for 4.5% of the sample.

About this clone itself: Its antigen target is currently unknown. No much larger clone exists at a distance of one base, and base qualities are not known.

The receptor was isolated from a woman older than 75 with active or convalescent COVID-19. The sequence joins TRBV6-5 to TRBJ1-5; there is no confident call for the D gene. What was sequenced was peripheral blood. Here the CDR3 is given as CASKTLLTHGQPQHF. At the DNA level, the sequence is TGTGCCAGCAAAACCCTACTTACTCACGGTCAGCCCCAGCATTTT.